This T cell receptor beta chain was retrieved from a study of regulatory T cells in long-lasting Graves disease. Study details: By definition, persistent Graves' disease involved antithyroid drugs for over 5 years alongside positive TSH receptor antibodies.

Stated time point: persistent/refractory GD, antithyroid drugs over 5 years with positive TRAb. PBMC RNA was the source of the TCR library. Arm-PCR with iRepertoire HTBI primers amplified the CDR3 regions for these TCR beta libraries. In TCRdb, the multiplex PCR reads were re-called with MiXCR into one record per CDR3 protein. Counted here are hundreds of thousands of distinct CDR3 sequences, 15% to 20% occurring once; the ten biggest clones make up over 25%. Study-wide points: Those with persistent Graves' had less TCR diversity than newly diagnosed patients.

In its sample, this clonotype was seen many times. Its antigen is unknown. The CDR3 is 14 amino acids. CDR1 DFQATT and CDR2 SNEGSKA come from the germline V gene (reference sequence). After removal of 2 bases from V and 1 base from J, the junction contained 2 bases not matched to a gene. The sample here was peripheral blood mononuclear cells (PBMCs), taken when the disease was refractory, from a patient treated with antithyroid drugs. The chain recombines TRBV20-1 with TRBJ1-5; 7 bases match TRBD1. This clonotype originated in a female donor with Graves disease. CDR3 DNA: TGCAGTGCTAGACAGGGGGGGAGCAATCAGCCCCAGCATTTT. Amino acid sequence: CSARQGGSNQPQHF.